One sample yielded the 10 T cell receptor beta chains listed below, sequenced in a study of blood T cell repertoires in COVID-19. Clones were read by immunoSEQ multiplex PCR, and TCRdb kept only the in-frame ones, dropping some. The sample has over 250,000 clones, roughly nine tenths seen once. Sequences were obtained from PBMCs or T cells enriched from blood (not recorded which). The receptors derive from a woman between 18 and 29 years old who had recovered from COVID-19.

The chain uses TRBV7-2 and TRBJ2-1; D is ambiguous. V was cut by 1 base and J by 4 bases, with 11 bases left in between. The CDR3 runs to 15 residues. Germline lookup yields CDR1 SGHTA and CDR2 FQGNSA. CDR3 sequence: CASSLVFTEYNEQFF. DNA of the CDR3: TGTGCCAGCAGCTTAGTTTTCACAGAGTACAATGAGCAGTTCTTC.

The genes are TRBV14 and TRBJ2-1, with D possibly TRBD2 on 5 matching bases. The germline V gene encodes CDR1 SGHDN and CDR2 FVKESK. V shed 4 bases and J shed 8 bases, with 18 bases lying between them. The CDR3 has 15 amino acids. The CDR3 DNA follows: TGTGCCAGCAGCCGTGTTACATCCCCGAGGGATGAGCAGTTCTTC. Protein: CASSRVTSPRDEQFF.

The table lists this clone with a few counts. The chain is built from TRBV19 and TRBJ2-3; tentatively, D is TRBD1 (6 bases). The CDR3 covers 14 residues. V lost 6 bases to trimming and J lost 5 bases, with 15 bases between them. The germline CDR1 and CDR2 sequences are LNHDA and SQIVND (reference sequence). The CDR3 sequence is CASSLWTRGDTQYF. As DNA, the CDR3 is TGTGCCAGTAGCCTCTGGACCAGGGGAGATACGCAGTATTTT.

This clone was detected a few times. This chain links TRBV27 with TRBJ2-1; 12 nucleotides line up with TRBD2. V lost 8 bases to trimming and J lost 5 bases; unmatched junction nucleotides: 19. CDR3 length: 19 amino acids. CDR1 MNHEY and CDR2 SMNVEV come from the germline V gene (reference sequence). The CDR3 sequence is CASRKVLAGGPLPNNEQFF. The CDR3 region has the DNA TGTGCCAGCCGGAAGGTTCTAGCGGGAGGGCCTCTGCCGAACAATGAGCAGTTCTTC.

The chain links TRBV6-5 to TRBJ1-6; 10 bases are shared with TRBD1. V was pared by 2 bases and J by 10 bases, with 5 bases of the junction left unmatched. The CDR3 has 15 residues. Germline CDR1 reads MNHEY; CDR2 reads SVGAGI. CDR3 sequence reads: CASSYGTGDGSPLHF. The CDR3 DNA is TGTGCCAGCAGTTACGGGACAGGGGACGGATCACCCCTCCACTTT.

The sample holds a few counts of this clone. This chain joins TRBV3-1 (or the pseudogene TRBV3-2) and TRBJ2-2; 7 bases fit TRBD1. The germline V gene has CDR1 LGHDT and CDR2 YNNKEL (reference sequence). Trimming took 2 bases from V and 2 from J; bases not matched to a gene: 8. The CDR3 runs to 17 residues. The CDR3 DNA reads TGTGCCAGCAGCCAATGGACCGGGACAGCCAACACCGGGGAGCTGTTTTTT. This codes for CASSQWTGTANTGELFF.

The chain combines TRBV2 with TRBJ1-6; D uncertain. V was clipped by 8 bases and J by 5 bases, with 19 bases between them. Per germline, CDR1 SNHLY and CDR2 FYNNEI. The CDR3 has 16 residues. The CDR3 bases are TGTGCCAGCTCTCGTGGCGGGAATCTAAATAATTCACCCCTCCACTTT. Its translation: CASSRGGNLNNSPLHF.

The rearrangement joins TRBV5-1 to TRBJ2-3, with TRBD2 identical over 11 bases. This CDR3 comprises 16 residues. V shed 6 bases and J 2 bases; nucleotides not matched to a gene: 8. Germline loops: CDR1 SGHRS, CDR2 YFSETQ. The CDR3 DNA sequence: TGCGCCAGCACCATAGCGGGGGGGCGTATCACAGATACGCAGTATTTT. Translated, it gives CASTIAGGRITDTQYF.

The rearrangement joins TRBV25-1 to TRBJ2-5; tentatively, D is TRBD2 (5 bases). Germline V gene sequence: CDR1 MGHDK, CDR2 SYGVNS. V shed 2 bases and J shed 5 bases, with 9 bases lying between them. The CDR3 is 13 amino acids. The DNA of the CDR3 is TGTGCCAGCAGTGAACCGAGGGCGGAGACCCAGTACTTC. Protein: CASSEPRAETQYF.

The V call is TRBV11-3, the J call TRBJ2-5, with TRBD1 as a possible D gene (6 bases). CDR1 is SGHNT, CDR2 YENEEA, per germline. Trimming took 4 bases from V and 2 from J, leaving 11 bases between them. There are 14 residues in the CDR3. CDR3 sequence reads: CASSYGTQQETQYF. CDR3 DNA: TGTGCCAGCAGCTATGGGACACAGCAAGAGACCCAGTACTTC.